This passage covers 25 T cell receptor beta chains from one sample sequenced in a study of CD8 T cells in ankylosing spondylitis. General study results and limits: A motif of 8 or 9 highly homologous TCR beta variants was seen as apparently characteristic of ankylosing spondylitis blood.

The antigens of these receptors remain unknown. MiXCR was run by TCRdb on the 5' RACE reads, yielding one entry per CDR3 protein. The sample lists about 330,000 distinct CDR3 sequences; 7% to 9% were seen once. The sample taken for sequencing was blood, either unsorted or a sorted T cell fraction (not recorded which). The receptors stem from a male donor with ankylosing spondylitis.

This clonotype has more than one count but fewer than ten. The V and J genes are TRBV6-2 or TRBV6-3 and TRBJ2-5; the D is unclear. The CDR3 runs to 14 residues. The V gene's germline CDR1 is MNHEY and CDR2 SVGEGT. The CDR3, as DNA: TGTGCAATCAACGGTCAGTCGTACCAAGAGACCCAGTACTTC. Translated, it gives CAINGQSYQETQYF.

This chain connects TRBV18 to TRBJ1-1; 10 bases are shared with TRBD1. Germline CDR1 is KGHSH and CDR2 is LQKENI. The V segment lost 4 bases and the J segment 0 bases; nucleotides outside the gene matches: 5. This CDR3 is built from 16 residues. CDR3 sequence (DNA): TGTGCCAGCTCACAAGGGACAGGGGAATTGAACACTGAAGCTTTCTTT. It specifies CASSQGTGELNTEAFF. Complete variable domain (other parts from reference TRBV18 and TRBJ1-1): NAGVMQNPRHLVRRRGQEARLRCSPMKGHSHVYWYRQLPEEGLKFMVYLQKENIIDESGMPKERFSAEFPKEGPSILRIQQVVRGDSAAYFCASSQGTGELNTEAFFGQGTRLTVV.

This clonotype came up many times. The rearrangement links TRBV2 to TRBJ2-1, with a possible D match to TRBD2 (6 bases). This CDR3 comprises 14 residues. CDR1 is SNHLY and CDR2 is FYNNEI in the germline V gene. Trimming took off 0 bases at V and 3 bases at J, with 6 bases between the two ends. The CDR3 DNA is TGTGCCAGCAGTGAAGCGGGACTCTACAATGAGCAGTTCTTC. This encodes CASSEAGLYNEQFF.

This clonotype was observed at least ten times. The genes are TRBV5-5 and TRBJ2-5; no firm D call. CDR1 is SGHKS, CDR2 YYEKEE, per germline (reference sequence). V dropped 0 bases and J dropped 2 bases, with 14 bases sitting between them. The CDR3 length is 16 residues. The CDR3 loop reads CASSLEFFLDQETQYF. The CDR3 nucleotides are TGTGCCAGCAGCTTGGAATTTTTCCTAGATCAAGAGACCCAGTACTTC.

The rearrangement links TRBV5-1 to TRBJ1-1, with TRBD1 as a possible D gene (5 bases). The CDR3 has 15 residues. The germline CDR1 and CDR2 sequences are SGHRS and YFSETQ. V gave up 4 bases and J gave up 1 base, with 14 bases separating them. The CDR3 protein is CASSRDGSENTEAFF. In DNA form, the CDR3 reads TGCGCCAGCAGCCGGGACGGGAGCGAGAACACTGAAGCTTTCTTT.

This clonotype was seen a handful of times. V and J are TRBV3-1 and TRBJ2-5, with D possibly TRBD2 on 7 matching bases. Per the germline V gene, CDR1 is LGHDT and CDR2 is YNNKEL (reference sequence). V was shortened by 1 base and J by 2 bases, with 17 bases between the two germline ends. CDR3 length equals 17 residues. The chain's CDR3 is CASSQAVPGGGQETQYF. The CDR3 DNA is TGTGCCAGCAGCCAAGCAGTTCCGGGGGGCGGTCAAGAGACCCAGTACTTC.

The chain carries TRBV29-1 and TRBJ2-7; 8 nucleotides align to TRBD2. This CDR3 spans 15 amino acids. The germline V gene encodes CDR1 SQVTM and CDR2 ANQGSEA. The V segment lost 3 bases and the J segment 3 bases; nucleotides outside the gene matches: 10. The CDR3 bases are TGCAGCGTTGACCGTACTAGCGGAGACGGCTACGAGCAGTACTTC. Encoded protein: CSVDRTSGDGYEQYF.

The rearrangement links TRBV7-9 to TRBJ2-1, with 13 bases lining up with TRBD2. The CDR3 totals 17 residues. Trimming cost V 5 bases and J 6 bases; bases outside gene matches: 10. CDR1 is SEHNR, CDR2 FQNEAQ, per germline (reference sequence). CDR3 sequence reads: CASSRPPGTSGINEQFF. CDR3 DNA sequence: TGTGCCAGCAGCCGACCCCCCGGGACTAGCGGGATCAATGAGCAGTTCTTC.

The genes are TRBV5-1 and TRBJ2-3, with 7 nucleotides matching TRBD2. The length of the CDR3 is 17 residues. Germline CDR1 reads SGHRS; CDR2 reads YFSETQ. Trimming removed 3 bases from V and 5 bases from J; junction bases left unmatched: 15. As DNA, the CDR3 is TGCGCCAGCAGCTCACCCCTTCTAGCGGCGGCGGGAGATACGCAGTATTTT. This gives the protein CASSSPLLAAAGDTQYF.

This rearrangement joins TRBV12-3 or TRBV12-4 to TRBJ1-1; no clear D. This CDR3 contains 14 residues. V dropped 4 bases and J dropped 6 bases, with 15 bases sitting between them. CDR3 loop: CASSSTLVSAEAFF. CDR3 in DNA: TGTGCCAGCAGTTCGACGCTGGTGAGCGCTGAAGCTTTCTTT.

This clonotype has just a few counts. The genes are TRBV27 and TRBJ2-1; 7 bases are a match to TRBD1. V lost 3 bases, J lost 6 bases, and 2 bases stayed unmatched. Germline V gives CDR1 MNHEY, CDR2 SMNVEV (reference sequence). CDR3 length equals 13 residues. In DNA, the CDR3 is TGTGCCAGCAGTTTCACAGGGGCCAATGAGCAGTTCTTC. It specifies CASSFTGANEQFF.

The J gene is TRBJ2-7, the V gene TRBV27; 10 nucleotides align to TRBD1. The CDR3 covers 14 residues. Per the germline V gene, CDR1 is MNHEY and CDR2 is SMNVEV (reference sequence). J was trimmed by 7 bases and V by 6 bases; bases with no gene match: 9. The chain's CDR3 is CASSRHDRGREQYF. The CDR3 region has the DNA TGTGCCAGCAGCAGACACGACAGGGGGCGGGAGCAGTACTTC.

The V and J genes are TRBV20-1 and TRBJ2-7; 11 nucleotides agree with TRBD2. The CDR3 covers 15 residues. Germline CDR1 is DFQATT and CDR2 is SNEGSKA (reference sequence). V shed 0 bases and J 4 bases; nucleotides not matched to a gene: 5. The CDR3 DNA sequence: TGCAGTGCTAGAGATCCACTAGCGGGAGATTACGAGCAGTACTTC. Translation gives CSARDPLAGDYEQYF.

This clonotype occurred a few times. This chain joins TRBV7-6 and TRBJ2-7, with TRBD1 identical over 9 bases. V lost 4 bases to trimming and J lost 4 bases; unmatched junction nucleotides: 8. Germline loops: CDR1 SGHVS, CDR2 FNYEAQ. The CDR3 extends over 15 amino acids. The CDR3: CASSSLQGARYEQYF. The CDR3 DNA reads TGTGCCAGCAGCTCGCTACAGGGGGCAAGGTACGAGCAGTACTTC.

This sequence joins TRBV9 and TRBJ2-2; D is unclear. Germline V gives CDR1 SGDLS, CDR2 YYNGEE. The CDR3 has 13 amino acids. The germline V and J ends were trimmed by 1 base and 5 bases, with 6 bases remaining between them. The CDR3 is CASSVTGTGELFF. The CDR3 DNA sequence: TGTGCCAGCAGCGTAACCGGGACCGGGGAGCTGTTTTTT.

V is TRBV7-6 and J is TRBJ1-1; D unresolved. The CDR3 sequence is 13 residues long. Germline V CDR1 and CDR2: SGHVS, FNYEAQ. V lost 5 bases and J lost 12, with 19 bases in between. The CDR3: CASSPSPGRSTFF. As DNA, the CDR3 is TGTGCCAGCAGCCCAAGTCCGGGCAGAAGTACTTTCTTT.

This clonotype came up a few times. V is TRBV9 and J is TRBJ2-2, with D perhaps matching TRBD1 or TRBD2 (6 bases each). Germline V lookup: CDR1 SGDLS, CDR2 YYNGEE. Trimming took 0 bases from V and 3 from J, leaving 12 bases between them. The CDR3 has 16 amino acids. The CDR3 is CASSVGGGLDTGELFF. For the CDR3, the DNA is TGTGCCAGCAGCGTAGGTGGGGGGCTTGACACCGGGGAGCTGTTTTTT.

The sample holds a few counts of this clonotype. The rearrangement uses TRBV4-1 and TRBJ2-2; D unclear. Trimming left V 0 bases short and J 6 bases short, with 8 bases between. The CDR3 is 14 residues long. From germline, CDR1 is MGHRA and CDR2 YSYEKL. The CDR3 loop reads CASSQDDHSGELFF. In DNA, the CDR3 is TGCGCCAGCAGCCAAGACGACCACTCCGGGGAGCTGTTTTTT.

This clonotype showed up many times. The chain is built from TRBV11-2 and TRBJ1-1; D may be TRBD1 (5 bases). The V gene's germline CDR1 is SGHAT and CDR2 FQNNGV. This CDR3 is 16 amino acids long. Trimming pared 3 bases from V and 1 base from J, leaving 15 bases between. For the CDR3, the DNA is TGTGCCAGCAGCTTTGATACGGGACGCTGGAACACTGAAGCTTTCTTT. It encodes CASSFDTGRWNTEAFF.

This clonotype was observed a few times. The chain combines TRBV5-1 with TRBJ2-1; TRBD1 agrees at 10 bases. This CDR3 region has 17 residues. Germline V gene lookup returns CDR1 SGHRS and CDR2 YFSETQ. The V gene end was trimmed by 4 bases and the J gene end by 4 bases; junction bases not matched to a gene: 11. The CDR3 bases are TGCGCCAGCAGCCCACGTGACAGGGGGCCGACGTACAATGAGCAGTTCTTC. It specifies CASSPRDRGPTYNEQFF. The full variable domain, completed using reference TRBV5-1 and TRBJ2-1, is KAGVTQTPRYLIKTRGQQVTLSCSPISGHRSVSWYQQTPGQGLQFLFEYFSETQRNKGNFPGRFSGRQFSNSRSEMNVSTLELGDSALYLCASSPRDRGPTYNEQFFGPGTRLTVL.

This clonotype was detected a few times. This chain connects TRBV2 to TRBJ2-7; possibly TRBD2 for D (5 bases). The CDR3 totals 16 residues. Between the trimmed V and J ends, which lost 3 bases and 2 bases, there was a span of 17 bases. The V gene's germline CDR1 is SNHLY and CDR2 FYNNEI. CDR3 in amino acids: CASSDPGKRVTYEQYF. Here the CDR3 DNA reads TGTGCCAGCAGTGACCCGGGGAAAAGGGTTACCTACGAGCAGTACTTC.

The chain joins TRBV20-1 to TRBJ2-6; possibly TRBD2 for D (5 bases). The CDR3 length is 17 residues. V gave up 3 bases and J gave up 2 bases, with 17 bases separating them. Germline values: CDR1 DFQATT, CDR2 SNEGSKA (reference sequence). The CDR3 region is CSARGQAPGAGANVLTF. The CDR3 nucleotides are TGCAGTGCTAGGGGCCAGGCCCCCGGGGCTGGGGCCAACGTCCTGACTTTC.

The table lists this clonotype with many counts. The chain combines TRBV28 with TRBJ2-1; no clear D gene. This CDR3 is built from 15 residues. V shed 8 bases and J shed 5 bases, with 19 bases lying between them. Per germline, CDR1 MDHEN and CDR2 SYDVKM. The CDR3 DNA reads as TGTGCCAGCCCCTACCGAACGGCGGCGGACAATGAGCAGTTCTTC. It encodes CASPYRTAADNEQFF.

This clonotype was observed a few times. The chain joins TRBV27 to TRBJ1-6; D is unclear. Between the trimmed V and J ends, which lost 2 bases and 0 bases, there was a span of 14 bases. The germline CDR1 and CDR2 sequences are MNHEY and SMNVEV (reference sequence). The CDR3 covers 18 residues. The CDR3 here is CASSLRPRPSSYNSPLHF. The CDR3 region has the DNA TGTGCCAGCAGTTTACGGCCAAGGCCGAGCTCCTATAATTCACCCCTCCACTTT.

Regarding this clonotype: No conserved phenylalanine or tryptophan is present at the end of the CDR3, so a read error is the likely explanation. The chain has TRBV4-2 and TRBJ2-7, with D tentatively TRBD2 (5 bases). Germline CDR1 LGHNA, CDR2 YNFKEQ. The length of the CDR3 is 17 residues. Trimming took off 1 base at V and 2 bases at J, with 18 bases between the two ends. The CDR3 here is CASSQVGSEDRTYEQYS. DNA of the CDR3: TGTGCCAGCAGCCAAGTTGGATCGGAGGATAGGACCTACGAGCAGTACTCC.